The clone carrying this T cell receptor beta chain occurred a few times. The data were obtained in a study of T-cell reconstitution after alpha-beta-depleted transplantation in children. The germline V gene encodes CDR1 SGHAT and CDR2 FQNNGV. The V and J ends lost 4 bases and 2 bases respectively, with 14 bases between them. The CDR3 has 16 residues. Researchers prepared the TCRbeta library using unique molecular identifiers, the study reports. TCRdb used MiXCR to reprocess the PCR reads, holding one entry per CDR3 protein. This repertoire shows hundreds of thousands of distinct CDR3 sequences, 10% to 13% found once; its top ten account for less than 5%.

This receptor was identified in a human donor who donated a stem cell graft to a child with acute myeloid leukemia. This chain links TRBV11-2 with TRBJ2-2; D is uncertain. The source material was PBMCs from the stem cell graft donor, sampled from the stem cell graft. CDR3 bases: TGTGCCAGCAGCTACCATGGACGGAGAAACACCGGGGAGCTGTTTTTT. As protein: CASSYHGRRNTGELFF.